This T cell receptor (beta chain) is drawn from a study of blood T cell repertoires in COVID-19. At the level of the study: Acute and convalescent COVID-19 specimens originated in the United States, Italy and Spain. Nucleic acid was either cDNA or gDNA, and it came from T cells, B-cell-depleted T cells, or PBMCs.

J gave up 5 bases and V 6 bases, and 7 bases lay outside the gene matches. Germline V gene sequence: CDR1 MNHEY, CDR2 SVGAGI. The CDR3 runs 14 residues. In the original workflow: For nucleated cells, counts were estimated from reference gene primer amplification. Libraries were prepared by immunoSEQ multiplex PCR; TCRdb keeps only in-frame clonotypes and omits some of them. The V and J calls and clone size are taken from that table; D and trimming were inferred from the DNA. The table has 270,000 or so clones, approximately 80% seen once. This chain connects TRBV6-5 to TRBJ1-2; TRBD1 matches at 9 bases. The material sequenced was peripheral blood. The sequence derives from a human donor in a cohort sampled during active COVID-19. CDR3 amino acids: CASRGTGLRYGYTF. In DNA form, the CDR3 reads TGTGCCAGCAGGGGGACAGGGCTTAGATATGGCTACACCTTC.